The 13 T cell receptor beta chains listed next were all sequenced from one sample in a study of regulatory T cells in long-lasting Graves disease. Investigators prepared the TCR beta libraries by applying iRepertoire HTBI primers and Arm-PCR of CDR3 regions. TCRdb reanalysed the multiplex PCR reads using MiXCR and keeps one entry per CDR3 protein. The data contain about 440,000 distinct CDR3 sequences, approximately 16% of them singletons. Time point reported: newly diagnosed GD, antithyroid drugs for less than 3 months. PBMC-extracted RNA yielded the TCR library. These data also formed part of another study, on T cells in Graves' hyperthyroidism and ophthalmopathy.

This material consisted of peripheral blood mononuclear cells (PBMCs), taken at new diagnosis, from a patient treated with antithyroid drugs. These receptors were obtained from a woman aged 30 to 39 with Graves disease.

This clonotype was seen ten or more times. The chain is built from TRBV11-2 and TRBJ2-7, with D unresolved. V dropped 5 bases and J dropped 1 base, with 12 bases sitting between them. The CDR3 sequence is 14 residues long. Germline V gene sequence: CDR1 SGHAT, CDR2 FQNNGV. The CDR3 region is CASSNKLGSYEQYF. DNA of the CDR3: TGTGCCAGCAGCAACAAACTTGGATCCTACGAGCAGTACTTC.

V gene TRBV18 combines with J gene TRBJ2-6, with TRBD1 identical over 7 bases. This CDR3 region has 16 residues. Trimming cost V 6 bases and J 0 bases; bases outside gene matches: 5. From germline, CDR1 is KGHSH and CDR2 LQKENI. The CDR3 reads CASSPDRVSGANVLTF. DNA for the CDR3: TGTGCCAGCTCCCCAGACAGGGTCTCTGGGGCCAACGTCCTGACTTTC.

In this sample, this clonotype turned up many times. V gene TRBV20-1 combines with J gene TRBJ2-5, with D perhaps matching TRBD2 (6 bases). V was shortened by 3 bases and J by 5 bases, with 16 bases between the two germline ends. The germline V gene has CDR1 DFQATT and CDR2 SNEGSKA (reference sequence). This CDR3 has 14 residues. The CDR3: CSASREAWGETQYF. The CDR3 nucleotides are TGCAGTGCTAGCAGGGAGGCATGGGGGGAGACCCAGTACTTC.

This clonotype has a handful of counts. This sequence joins TRBV7-2 and TRBJ1-4; D call uncertain. V was shortened by 7 bases and J by 10 bases, with 13 bases between the two germline ends. CDR1 is SGHTA, CDR2 FQGNSA, per germline. The CDR3 runs 12 residues. Written as DNA, the CDR3 is TGTGCCAGCACCCTCAAAGGCGGAAAACTGTTTTTT. This translates into CASTLKGGKLFF. The whole variable domain, filled in from reference TRBV7-2 and TRBJ1-4, reads GAGVSQSPSNKVTEKGKDVELRCDPISGHTALYWYRQSLGQGLEFLIYFQGNSAPDKSGLPSDRFSAERTGGSVSTLTIQRTQQEDSAVYLCASTLKGGKLFFGSGTQLSVL.

In its sample, this clonotype was seen many times. CDR3 region: CSARGGEGYGYTF. The CDR3 DNA reads as TGCAGTGCTAGGGGGGGGGAGGGCTATGGCTACACCTTC. V usage is TRBV20-1 and J usage is TRBJ1-2; D might be TRBD1 (5 bases). Trimming removed 3 bases from V and 4 bases from J, with 12 bases in between. There are 13 residues in the CDR3. Germline lookup yields CDR1 DFQATT and CDR2 SNEGSKA (reference sequence).

The gene calls are TRBV5-1 and TRBJ2-5, with 10 bases matching TRBD2. There are 17 residues in the CDR3. Trimming cost V 0 bases and J 1 base; bases outside gene matches: 6. The V gene's germline CDR1 is SGHRS and CDR2 YFSETQ. Here the CDR3 DNA reads TGCGCCAGCAGCTTGGCCCAAGCGGGAGGGGGCCAAGAGACCCAGTACTTC. Translated, it gives CASSLAQAGGGQETQYF.

This clonotype was seen many times. J is TRBJ2-1 and V is TRBV27, with unresolved D. Germline assignment: CDR1 MNHEY and CDR2 SMNVEV (reference sequence). The CDR3 has 16 amino acids. V was trimmed by 2 bases and J by 2 bases, leaving 13 bases between them. In nucleotides, the CDR3 is TGTGCCAGCAGTTTAGGTGCAGGTGTCGCCTACAATGAGCAGTTCTTC. Translating it yields CASSLGAGVAYNEQFF.

This clonotype has more than one count but fewer than ten. The chain employs TRBV28 and TRBJ1-2; D remains unclear. Germline V lookup: CDR1 MDHEN, CDR2 SYDVKM. The CDR3 has 14 residues. Trimming cost V 2 bases and J 2 bases, with 9 bases left between them. The chain's CDR3 is CASSLGSRNYGYTF. The DNA of the CDR3 is TGTGCCAGCAGTTTAGGGTCCAGGAACTATGGCTACACCTTC.

The chain is built from TRBV15 and TRBJ2-1, with D hard to call. Germline CDR1 reads LNHNV; CDR2 reads YYDKDF (reference sequence). Trimming left V 6 bases short and J 6 bases short, with 6 bases between. This CDR3 contains 11 residues. The CDR3 sequence: CATSLGNEQFF. The CDR3 nucleotides are TGTGCCACCAGTCTTGGCAATGAGCAGTTCTTC.

This clonotype came up a few times. The chain is built from TRBV12-3 or TRBV12-4 and TRBJ1-4; D not certain. The CDR3 spans 15 residues. V was pared by 10 bases and J by 0 bases, with 15 bases between. The CDR3 coding sequence is TGTGCCACCTCCCCGGGAACTGCAACTAATGAAAAACTGTTTTTT. The encoded protein is CATSPGTATNEKLFF.

A few counts support this clonotype. V gene TRBV6-1 combines with J gene TRBJ2-7; 8 nucleotides agree with TRBD1. The V and J ends lost 3 bases and 1 base, in that order; junction bases with no gene match: 5. The CDR3 has 15 amino acids. CDR1 and CDR2 (germline): MNHNS, SASEGT. The CDR3 is CASSDDRGRSYEQYF. CDR3 nucleotides: TGTGCCAGCAGTGACGACAGGGGTCGTTCCTACGAGCAGTACTTC.

This clonotype was counted at least ten times. The gene calls are TRBV7-2 and TRBJ2-6, with unresolved D. Trimming left V 5 bases short and J 0 bases short, with 23 bases between. The CDR3 has 20 amino acids. Germline values: CDR1 SGHTA, CDR2 FQGNSA. Here the CDR3 reads CASSPSSDTAMVSGANVLTF. The CDR3 DNA reads as TGTGCCAGCAGCCCATCAAGTGACACCGCGATGGTCTCTGGGGCCAACGTCCTGACTTTC.

This clonotype was seen many times. The V gene is TRBV12-3 or TRBV12-4, the J gene TRBJ1-2, with a tentative D call TRBD1 (6 bases). This CDR3 has 13 residues. The V end lost 3 bases, the J end lost 5 bases, and 10 bases lay between the germline ends. This CDR3 is CASSFGGPYGYTF. The DNA for the CDR3 is TGTGCCAGCAGTTTCGGGGGGCCATATGGCTACACCTTC.